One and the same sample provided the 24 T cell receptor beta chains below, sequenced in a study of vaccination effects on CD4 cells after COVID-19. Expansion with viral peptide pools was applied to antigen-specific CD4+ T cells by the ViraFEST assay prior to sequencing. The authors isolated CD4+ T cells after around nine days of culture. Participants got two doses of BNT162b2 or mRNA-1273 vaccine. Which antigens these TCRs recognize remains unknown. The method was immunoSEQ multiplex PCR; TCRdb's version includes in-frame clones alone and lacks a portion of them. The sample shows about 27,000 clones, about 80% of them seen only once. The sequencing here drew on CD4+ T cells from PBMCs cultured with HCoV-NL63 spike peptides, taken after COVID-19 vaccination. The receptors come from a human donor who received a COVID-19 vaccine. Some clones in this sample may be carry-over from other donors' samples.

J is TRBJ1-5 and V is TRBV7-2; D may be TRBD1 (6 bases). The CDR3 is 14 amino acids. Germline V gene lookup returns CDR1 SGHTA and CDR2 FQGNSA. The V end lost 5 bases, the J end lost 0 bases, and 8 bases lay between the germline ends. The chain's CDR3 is CASSGQYSNQPQHF. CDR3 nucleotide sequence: TGTGCCAGCAGCGGACAGTATAGCAATCAGCCCCAGCATTTT.

CDR3 loop: CASSPRGPGVGSGELFF. The DNA of the CDR3 is TGTGCCAGCAGCCCCAGGGGGCCAGGGGTAGGGTCCGGGGAGCTGTTTTTT. The V and J genes are TRBV3-1 (or the pseudogene TRBV3-2) and TRBJ2-2, with 8 bases lining up with TRBD1. This CDR3 comprises 17 residues. The trim removed 4 bases at V and 6 bases at J, leaving 13 bases unmatched. Germline values: CDR1 LGHDT, CDR2 YNNKEL (reference sequence).

CDR3 sequence: CASGTPNTGELFF. The CDR3 nucleotides read TGCGCCAGCGGCACGCCGAACACCGGGGAGCTGTTTTTT. The chain carries TRBV5-1 and TRBJ2-2, with unresolved D. With 7 bases removed from V and 0 bases from J, the gap between germline ends came to 7 bases. The CDR3 has 13 amino acids. Germline CDR1 is SGHRS and CDR2 is YFSETQ.

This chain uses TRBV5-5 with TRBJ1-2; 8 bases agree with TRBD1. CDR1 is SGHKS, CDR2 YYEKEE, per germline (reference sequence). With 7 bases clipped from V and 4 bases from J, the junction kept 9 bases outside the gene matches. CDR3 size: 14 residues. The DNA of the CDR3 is TGTGCCAGCGATCCCGGGACAGGATTCTATGGCTACACCTTC. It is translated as CASDPGTGFYGYTF. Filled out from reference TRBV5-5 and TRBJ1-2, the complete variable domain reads DAGVTQSPTHLIKTRGQQVTLRCSPISGHKSVSWYQQVLGQGPQFIFQYYEKEERGRGNFPDRFSARQFPNYSSELNVNALLLGDSALYLCASDPGTGFYGYTFGSGTRLTVV.

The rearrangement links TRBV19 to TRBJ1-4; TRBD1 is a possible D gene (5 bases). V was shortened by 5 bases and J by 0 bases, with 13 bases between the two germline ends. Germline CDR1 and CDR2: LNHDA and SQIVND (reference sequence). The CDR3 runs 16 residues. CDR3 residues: CASSGRQTATNEKLFF. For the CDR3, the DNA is TGTGCCAGTAGTGGCCGACAGACCGCAACTAATGAAAAACTGTTTTTT. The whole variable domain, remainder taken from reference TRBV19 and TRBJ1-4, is DGGITQSPKYLFRKEGQNVTLSCEQNLNHDAMYWYRQDPGQGLRLIYYSQIVNDFQKGDIAEGYSVSREKKESFPLTVTSAQKNPTAFYLCASSGRQTATNEKLFFGSGTQLSVL.

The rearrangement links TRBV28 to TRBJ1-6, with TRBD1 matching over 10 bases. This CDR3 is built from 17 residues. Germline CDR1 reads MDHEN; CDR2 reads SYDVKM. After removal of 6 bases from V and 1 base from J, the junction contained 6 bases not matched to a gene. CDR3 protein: CASRMDRGSSYNSPLHF. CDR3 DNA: TGTGCCAGCAGGATGGACAGGGGGAGTTCCTATAATTCACCCCTCCACTTT.

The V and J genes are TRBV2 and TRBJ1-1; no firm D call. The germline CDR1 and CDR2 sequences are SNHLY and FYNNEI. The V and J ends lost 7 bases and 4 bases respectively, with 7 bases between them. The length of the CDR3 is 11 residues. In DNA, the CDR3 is TGTGCCAGCAACGGAGCCACTGAAGCTTTCTTT. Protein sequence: CASNGATEAFF.

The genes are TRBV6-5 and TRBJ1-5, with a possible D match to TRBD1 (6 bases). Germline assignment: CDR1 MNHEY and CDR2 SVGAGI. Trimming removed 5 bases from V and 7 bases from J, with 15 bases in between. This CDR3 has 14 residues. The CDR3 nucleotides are TGTGCCAGCAGTCCGGGACAAAGGAAACAGCCCCAGCATTTT. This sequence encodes CASSPGQRKQPQHF.

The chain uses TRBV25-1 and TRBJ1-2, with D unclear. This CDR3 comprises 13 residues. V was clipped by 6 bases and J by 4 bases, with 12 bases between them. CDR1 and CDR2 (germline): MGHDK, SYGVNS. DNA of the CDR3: TGTGCCAGCAGGCCGGCCTCGGGCTATGGCTACACCTTC. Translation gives CASRPASGYGYTF.

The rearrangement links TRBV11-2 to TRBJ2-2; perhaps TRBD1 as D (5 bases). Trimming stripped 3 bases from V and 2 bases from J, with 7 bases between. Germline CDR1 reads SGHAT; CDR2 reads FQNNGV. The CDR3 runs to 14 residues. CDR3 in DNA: TGTGCCAGCAGCTTGGGGCTAAACACCGGGGAGCTGTTTTTT. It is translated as CASSLGLNTGELFF. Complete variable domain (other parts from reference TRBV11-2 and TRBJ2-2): EAGVAQSPRYKIIEKRQSVAFWCNPISGHATLYWYQQILGQGPKLLIQFQNNGVVDDSQLPKDRFSAERLKGVDSTLKIQPAKLEDSAVYLCASSLGLNTGELFFGEGSRLTVL.

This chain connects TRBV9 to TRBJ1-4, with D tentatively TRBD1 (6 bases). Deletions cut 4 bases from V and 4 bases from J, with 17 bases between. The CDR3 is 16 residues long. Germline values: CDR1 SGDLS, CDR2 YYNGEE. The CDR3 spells CASSPHAGGVNEKLFF. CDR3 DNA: TGTGCCAGCAGCCCACATGCGGGGGGCGTTAATGAAAAACTGTTTTTT.

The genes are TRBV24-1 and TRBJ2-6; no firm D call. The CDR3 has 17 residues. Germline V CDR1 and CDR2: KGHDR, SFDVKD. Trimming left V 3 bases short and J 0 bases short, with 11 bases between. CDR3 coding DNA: TGTGCCACCAGTGATCCCGGACGTAACTCTGGGGCCAACGTCCTGACTTTC. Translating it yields CATSDPGRNSGANVLTF.

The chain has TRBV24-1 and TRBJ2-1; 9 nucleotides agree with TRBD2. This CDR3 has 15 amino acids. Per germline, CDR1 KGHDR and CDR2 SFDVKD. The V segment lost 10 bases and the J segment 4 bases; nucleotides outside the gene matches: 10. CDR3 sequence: CATSGRRGGYNEQFF. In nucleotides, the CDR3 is TGTGCCACAAGCGGACGGCGGGGGGGGTACAATGAGCAGTTCTTC.

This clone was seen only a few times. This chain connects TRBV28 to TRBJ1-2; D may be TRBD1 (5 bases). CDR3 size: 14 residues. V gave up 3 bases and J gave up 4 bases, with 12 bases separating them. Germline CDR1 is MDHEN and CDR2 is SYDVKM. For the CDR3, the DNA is TGTGCCAGCAGTTTCCTCAGGGAGGGCTATGGCTACACCTTC. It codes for CASSFLREGYGYTF.

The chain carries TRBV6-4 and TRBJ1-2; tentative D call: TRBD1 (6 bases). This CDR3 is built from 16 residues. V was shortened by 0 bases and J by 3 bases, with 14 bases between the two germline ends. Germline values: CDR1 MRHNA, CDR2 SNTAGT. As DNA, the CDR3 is TGTGCCAGCAGTGACTCATACCGCCCAGGGGACTATGGCTACACCTTC. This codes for CASSDSYRPGDYGYTF.

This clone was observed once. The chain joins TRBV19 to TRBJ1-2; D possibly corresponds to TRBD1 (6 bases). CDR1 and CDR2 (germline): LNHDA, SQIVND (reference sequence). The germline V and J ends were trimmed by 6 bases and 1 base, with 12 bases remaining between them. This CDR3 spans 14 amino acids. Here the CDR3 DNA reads TGTGCCAGTAGCCCGGACAGTTTTAACTATGGCTACACCTTC. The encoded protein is CASSPDSFNYGYTF.

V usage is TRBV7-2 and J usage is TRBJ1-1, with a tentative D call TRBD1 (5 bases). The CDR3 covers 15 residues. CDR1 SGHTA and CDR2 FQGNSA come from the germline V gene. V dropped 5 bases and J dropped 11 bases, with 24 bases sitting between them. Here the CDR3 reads CASSPGFGGLSGAFF. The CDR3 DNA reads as TGTGCCAGCAGCCCAGGGTTTGGCGGGCTTAGTGGGGCTTTCTTT.

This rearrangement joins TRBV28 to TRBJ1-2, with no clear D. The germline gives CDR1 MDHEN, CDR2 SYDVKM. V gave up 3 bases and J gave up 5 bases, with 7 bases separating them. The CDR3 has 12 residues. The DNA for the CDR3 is TGTGCCAGCAGTTTTCTCTCTTATGGCTACACCTTC. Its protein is CASSFLSYGYTF.

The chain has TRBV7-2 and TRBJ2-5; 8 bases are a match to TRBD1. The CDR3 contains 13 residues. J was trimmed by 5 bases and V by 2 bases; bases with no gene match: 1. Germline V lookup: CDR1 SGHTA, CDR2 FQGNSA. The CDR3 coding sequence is TGTGCCAGCAGCTTACAGGGGGCGGAGACCCAGTACTTC. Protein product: CASSLQGAETQYF. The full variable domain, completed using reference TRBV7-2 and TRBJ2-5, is GAGVSQSPSNKVTEKGKDVELRCDPISGHTALYWYRQSLGQGLEFLIYFQGNSAPDKSGLPSDRFSAERTGGSVSTLTIQRTQQEDSAVYLCASSLQGAETQYFGPGTRLLVL.

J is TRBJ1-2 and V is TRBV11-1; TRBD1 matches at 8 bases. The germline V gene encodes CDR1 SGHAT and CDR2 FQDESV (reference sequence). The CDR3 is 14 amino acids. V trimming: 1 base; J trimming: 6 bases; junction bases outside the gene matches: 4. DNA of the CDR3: TGTGCCAGCAGCTTAGGGCCGACAGGGGATGGCTACACCTTC. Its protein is CASSLGPTGDGYTF.

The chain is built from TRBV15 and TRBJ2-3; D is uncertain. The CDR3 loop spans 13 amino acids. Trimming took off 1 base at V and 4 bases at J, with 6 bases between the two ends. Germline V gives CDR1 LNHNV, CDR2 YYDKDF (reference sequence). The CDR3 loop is CATSRAPPDTQYF. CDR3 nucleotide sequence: TGTGCCACCAGCAGAGCCCCTCCAGATACGCAGTATTTT.

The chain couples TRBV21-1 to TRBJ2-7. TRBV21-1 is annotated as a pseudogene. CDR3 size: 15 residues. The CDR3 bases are TGTGCCAGCAGACAAGACAGACTAAAAACCTACGAGCAGTACGTC. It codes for CASRQDRLKTYEQYV.

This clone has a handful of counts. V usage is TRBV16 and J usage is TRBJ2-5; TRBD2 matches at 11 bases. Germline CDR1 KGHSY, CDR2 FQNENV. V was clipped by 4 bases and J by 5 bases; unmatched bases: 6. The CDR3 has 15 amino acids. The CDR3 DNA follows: TGTGCCAGCAGCCTGGGACTAGCGGAGTATGAGACCCAGTACTTC. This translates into CASSLGLAEYETQYF.

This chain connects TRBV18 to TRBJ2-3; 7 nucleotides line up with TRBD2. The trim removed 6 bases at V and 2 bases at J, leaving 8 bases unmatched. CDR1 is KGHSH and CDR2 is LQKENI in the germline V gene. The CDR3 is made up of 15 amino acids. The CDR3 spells CASSSVAGVTDTQYF. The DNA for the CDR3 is TGTGCCAGCTCCTCGGTGGCGGGGGTCACAGATACGCAGTATTTT.